The clone carrying this T cell receptor beta chain occurred a few times. Antigen specificity is unknown. Depth targeted 1 in 200,000 to 1 in 1 million T cells, averaging 10x coverage per clonotype. Produced via immunoSEQ multiplex PCR; TCRdb's table is partial and in-frame only. Of 140,000 to 150,000 clones listed, roughly 76% were seen once; the top ten hold 4.5% to 6%. This specimen belongs to a study of cytotoxic CD8 clonotypes in ibrutinib-treated CLL. For the study at large: Patient counts were approximately 12 relapsed/refractory, some 16 treatment-naive and about 18 IGHV unmutated. Response sampling occurred after a median roughly 11 months of treatment (range 6 to 36). General observations from the study: Under therapy, public clonotypes either contracted or stayed stable, and they were uncommon.

Trimming took off 5 bases at V and 4 bases at J, with 11 bases between the two ends. The germline V gene encodes CDR1 SGHTA and CDR2 FQGNSA. The CDR3 contains 13 residues. The rearrangement links TRBV7-2 to TRBJ1-1; D gene unclear. This sequence was found in a human donor with chronic lymphocytic leukemia. Sequences were derived from PBMCs, sampled after 24 months of ibrutinib treatment. The CDR3 region has the DNA TGTGCCAGCAGCACCCCTCGGGGCACTGAAGCTTTCTTT. It specifies CASSTPRGTEAFF.